The 5 T cell receptor beta chains below all came from one sample that was sequenced in a study of Tregs in tolerant kidney transplant recipients. Assay used: immunoSEQ multiplex PCR; TCRdb lists only in-frame clones, some missing. The sample yields about 110,000 clones, 90% seen once. The sequences come from CD4+ T cells from blood, collected before the transplant. Receptors originate from a human donor who received a combined kidney and bone marrow transplant.

In this sample, this clone turned up once. V gene TRBV2 combines with J gene TRBJ2-3, with 9 positions matching TRBD2. This CDR3 has 15 amino acids. Unmatched junction bases numbered 2, after V lost 4 bases and J lost 0 bases. The germline CDR1 and CDR2 sequences are SNHLY and FYNNEI. The CDR3 nucleotides read TGTGCCAGCAGTGGGACTAGCGCTAGCACAGATACGCAGTATTTT. It translates to CASSGTSASTDTQYF.

V and J are TRBV2 and TRBJ2-7, with a possible D match to TRBD1 (6 bases). V was trimmed by 3 bases and J by 3 bases, leaving 12 bases between them. The germline V gene encodes CDR1 SNHLY and CDR2 FYNNEI. This CDR3 comprises 14 residues. CDR3 sequence: CASSESGHSYEQYF. CDR3 coding DNA: TGTGCCAGCAGTGAGTCGGGACATAGCTACGAGCAGTACTTC.

This chain connects TRBV5-4 to TRBJ2-2; 9 bases align to TRBD1. Per germline, CDR1 SGHNT and CDR2 YYREEE (reference sequence). This CDR3 has 16 residues. With V trimmed by 0 bases and J by 4 bases, 4 bases remained unmatched. In nucleotides, the CDR3 is TGTGCCAGCAGCTTGGACAGGGGGCGTGTCACCGGGGAGCTGTTTTTT. Translating it yields CASSLDRGRVTGELFF.

The chain employs TRBV18 and TRBJ2-3; 8 nucleotides match TRBD2. The CDR3 covers 17 residues. The ends lost 4 bases at V and 5 bases at J; junction bases unmatched: 14. Germline V gene sequence: CDR1 KGHSH, CDR2 LQKENI. The CDR3 loop is CASSLTASGSGGDTQYF. In nucleotides, the CDR3 is TGTGCCAGCTCACTGACCGCTAGCGGGTCCGGTGGAGATACGCAGTATTTT. Full variable domain (missing parts from reference TRBV18 and TRBJ2-3): NAGVMQNPRHLVRRRGQEARLRCSPMKGHSHVYWYRQLPEEGLKFMVYLQKENIIDESGMPKERFSAEFPKEGPSILRIQQVVRGDSAAYFCASSLTASGSGGDTQYFGPGTRLTVL.

The chain has TRBV28 and TRBJ1-1; D gene uncertain. Germline-derived CDR1 and CDR2 are MDHEN and SYDVKM. Trimming left V 3 bases short and J 11 bases short, with 13 bases between. The CDR3 totals 12 residues. The CDR3 nucleotides read TGTGCCAGCAGTTTTTCGAGGGTTGGGGCTTTCTTT. Protein sequence: CASSFSRVGAFF.